The entry below gives a single T cell receptor beta chain sequence along with its context. The data belong to a study of glioma-infiltrating T cells after dendritic cell vaccination. The overall study: Treatment, given 2003 to 2012, was autologous tumor lysate-pulsed dendritic cell vaccination.

Only patients with spare fresh-frozen tumor and over two years of follow-up were included. The immunoSEQ assay amplified TCRB CDR3 from up to roughly 2 ug DNA. Primers: 60 V beta forward and 13 J beta reverse. The data were produced by immunoSEQ multiplex PCR, yet TCRdb's version contains in-frame clones alone and is incomplete. The sample holds about 49,000 clones, about 85% seen once. CDR1 is LNHNV, CDR2 YYDKDF, per germline (reference sequence). The CDR3 spans 16 residues. V was trimmed by 5 bases and J by 3 bases, leaving 19 bases between them. The starting material was blood, obtained before dendritic cell vaccination. The receptor was derived from a human donor with glioblastoma. V is TRBV15 and J is TRBJ1-2; perhaps TRBD1 as D (5 bases). In DNA form, the CDR3 reads TGTGCCACCAGCTCTCTTTTTGGGGCCTCGGACTATGGCTACACCTTC. Translation: CATSSLFGASDYGYTF.